Sample share makes the clone carrying this T cell receptor beta chain medium-sized (0.01 to 0.1%). Its antigen remains unidentified. Sequencing of the DNA from cultured CD4+ T cells was carried out with the Oncomine TCR Beta short-read assay. TCRdb redid the calling of the PCR reads with MiXCR, one entry per CDR3 protein. The sample records 7,500 to 9,500 distinct CDR3 sequences, 45% to 55% being singletons. Treatment indicated: roughly ten-day PBMC culture with coronavirus spike peptide pools or control peptides (ViraFEST assay). Wells contained 1.8 million or so PBMCs each, and these were cultured with about 10 IU/ml IL-2 and about 10 ug/ml peptide pools. The sample comes from a study of vaccination and CD4 T cells after COVID-19. On the study more broadly: Post-COVID draws followed diagnosis by a median around 100 days (range 35 to 161). Culture controls were given either a CEFX pool, an HIV-1 Nef pool, or no peptide. Overlapping SARS-CoV-2, HCoV-NL63, HCoV-OC43 and HCoV-229E spike peptides stimulated the cells.

Trimming left V 5 bases short and J 0 bases short, with 15 bases between. The CDR3 runs 15 residues. CDR1 and CDR2 from the germline V gene are DFQATT and SNEGSKA (reference sequence). The chain couples TRBV20-1 to TRBJ2-3; D is perhaps TRBD2 (6 bases). The sample was CD4+ T cells from blood, cultured in vitro. The receptor's source is a human donor who had recovered from COVID-19. The CDR3 loop reads CSALTGGTSTDTQYF. CDR3 bases: TGCAGTGCTCTCACGGGCGGGACTAGCACAGATACGCAGTATTTT.